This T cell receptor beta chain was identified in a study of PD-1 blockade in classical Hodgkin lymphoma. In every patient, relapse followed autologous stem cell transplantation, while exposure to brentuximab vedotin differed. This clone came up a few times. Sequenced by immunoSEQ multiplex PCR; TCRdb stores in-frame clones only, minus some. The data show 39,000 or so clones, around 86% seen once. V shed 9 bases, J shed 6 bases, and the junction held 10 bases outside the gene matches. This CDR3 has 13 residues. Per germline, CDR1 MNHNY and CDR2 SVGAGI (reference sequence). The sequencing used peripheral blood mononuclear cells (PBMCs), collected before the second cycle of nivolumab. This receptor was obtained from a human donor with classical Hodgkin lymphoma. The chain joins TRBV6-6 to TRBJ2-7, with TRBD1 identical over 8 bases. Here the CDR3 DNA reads TGTGCCAGTTACGGACAGGGTATGGGCGAGCAGTACTTC. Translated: CASYGQGMGEQYF.